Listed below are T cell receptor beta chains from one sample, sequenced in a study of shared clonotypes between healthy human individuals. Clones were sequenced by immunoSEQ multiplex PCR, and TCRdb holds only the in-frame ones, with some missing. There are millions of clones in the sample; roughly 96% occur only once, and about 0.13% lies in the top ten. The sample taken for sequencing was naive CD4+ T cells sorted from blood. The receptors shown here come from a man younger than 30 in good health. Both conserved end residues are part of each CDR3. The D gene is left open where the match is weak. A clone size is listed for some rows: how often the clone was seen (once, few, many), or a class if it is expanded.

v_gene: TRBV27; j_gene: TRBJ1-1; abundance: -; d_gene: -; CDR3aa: CASSLGRQNTEAFF; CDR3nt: TGTGCCAGCAGTTTAGGTAGACAGAACACTGAAGCTTTCTTT
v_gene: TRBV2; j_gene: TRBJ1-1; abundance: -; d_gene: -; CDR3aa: CAIRWGGETEAFF; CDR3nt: TGTGCCATACGGTGGGGAGGGGAAACTGAAGCTTTCTTT
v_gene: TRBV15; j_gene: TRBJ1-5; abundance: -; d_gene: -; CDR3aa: CATSRDWVASQPQHF; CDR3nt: TGTGCCACCAGCAGAGATTGGGTGGCAAGTCAGCCCCAGCATTTT
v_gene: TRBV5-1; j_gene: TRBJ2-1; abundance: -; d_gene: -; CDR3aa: CASSFRRLRRMDEQFF; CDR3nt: TGCGCCAGCAGCTTCAGGAGACTCAGGCGTATGGATGAGCAGTTCTTC
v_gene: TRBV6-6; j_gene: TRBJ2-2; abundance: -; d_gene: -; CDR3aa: CASTLGGGPTGELFF; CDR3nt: TGTGCCAGCACCCTAGGGGGGGGGCCCACCGGGGAGCTGTTTTTT
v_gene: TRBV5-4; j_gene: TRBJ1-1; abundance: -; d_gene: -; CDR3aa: CASSSRGGGIMNTEAFF; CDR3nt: TGTGCCAGCAGCTCTCGTGGAGGGGGTATCATGAACACTGAAGCTTTCTTT
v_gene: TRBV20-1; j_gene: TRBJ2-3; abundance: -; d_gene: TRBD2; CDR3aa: CSLAGKDTQYF; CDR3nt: TGCAGCTTAGCGGGAAAGGATACGCAGTATTTT
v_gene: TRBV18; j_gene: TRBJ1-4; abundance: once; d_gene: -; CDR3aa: CASSPPSGGTDEKLFF; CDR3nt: TGTGCCAGCTCACCACCCTCGGGGGGAACGGATGAAAAACTGTTTTTT
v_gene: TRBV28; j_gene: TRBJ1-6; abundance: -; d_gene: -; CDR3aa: CASHQSSYNSPLHF; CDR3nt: TGTGCCAGCCATCAGAGCTCCTATAATTCACCCCTCCACTTT
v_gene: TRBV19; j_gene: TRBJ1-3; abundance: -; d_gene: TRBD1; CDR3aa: CASSVQGTGNTIYF; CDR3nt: TGTGCCAGTAGTGTACAGGGGACTGGAAACACCATATATTTT
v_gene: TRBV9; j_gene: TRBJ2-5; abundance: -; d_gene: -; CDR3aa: CASSVDGSRETQYF; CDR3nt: TGTGCCAGCAGCGTAGACGGCAGCCGGGAGACCCAGTACTTC
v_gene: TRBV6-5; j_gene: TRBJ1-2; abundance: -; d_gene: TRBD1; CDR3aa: CASSQSPGGKGYTF; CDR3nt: TGTGCCAGCAGCCAGTCCCCAGGGGGGAAAGGCTACACCTTC
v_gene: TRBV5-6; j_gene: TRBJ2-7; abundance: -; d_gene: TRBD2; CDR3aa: CASSRGDPSGEQYF; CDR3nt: TGTGCCAGCAGCCGGGGGGACCCCTCGGGGGAGCAGTACTTC
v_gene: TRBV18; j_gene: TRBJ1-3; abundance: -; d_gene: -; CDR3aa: CASSPPGGSGNTIYF; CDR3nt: TGTGCCAGCTCTCCTCCGGGGGGCTCTGGAAACACCATATATTTT
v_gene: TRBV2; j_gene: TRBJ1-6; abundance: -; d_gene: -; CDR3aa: CASSRDRTMSPLHF; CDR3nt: TGTGCCAGCAGTCGTGACAGGACAATGTCACCCCTCCACTTT
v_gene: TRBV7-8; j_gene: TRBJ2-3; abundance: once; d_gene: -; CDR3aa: CASSLSWFETTDTQYF; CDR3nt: TGTGCCAGCAGCTTAAGCTGGTTTGAGACCACAGATACGCAGTATTTT
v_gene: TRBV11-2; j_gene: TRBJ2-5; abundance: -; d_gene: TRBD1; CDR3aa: CASSPDRDRVLKETQYF; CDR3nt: TGTGCCAGCAGCCCCGACCGGGACAGAGTACTAAAAGAGACCCAGTACTTC
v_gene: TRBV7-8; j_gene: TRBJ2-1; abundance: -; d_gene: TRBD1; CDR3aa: CASSAPGTGYNEQFF; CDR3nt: TGTGCCAGCAGCGCCCCCGGGACAGGGTACAATGAGCAGTTCTTC
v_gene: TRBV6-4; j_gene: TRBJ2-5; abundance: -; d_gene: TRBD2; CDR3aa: CASRGLAGVVTQYF; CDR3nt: TGTGCCAGCAGGGGACTAGCGGGAGTGGTGACCCAGTACTTC
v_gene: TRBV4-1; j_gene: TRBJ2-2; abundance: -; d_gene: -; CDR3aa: CASSASPPQENTGELFF; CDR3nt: TGCGCCAGCAGCGCATCGCCCCCCCAGGAAAACACCGGGGAGCTGTTTTTT
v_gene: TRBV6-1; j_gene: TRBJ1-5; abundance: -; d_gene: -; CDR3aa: CASSEALQAMGSNQPQHF; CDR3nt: TGTGCCAGCAGTGAAGCGCTTCAGGCCATGGGAAGCAATCAGCCCCAGCATTTT
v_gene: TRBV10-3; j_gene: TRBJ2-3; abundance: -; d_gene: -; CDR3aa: CAISEVGGLTDTQYF; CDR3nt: TGTGCCATCAGTGAGGTGGGGGGCCTCACAGATACGCAGTATTTT